This T cell receptor (beta chain) was sequenced for a study of blood T cell repertoires in COVID-19 (dated by TCRdb to the early 2020s). General notes on the study: Samples from collaborators originated in the United States, Italy and Spain and spanned both the acute and convalescent phases of COVID-19. The material from the prospective study consisted of cDNA or gDNA derived from T cells, B-cell-depleted T cells, or PBMCs. Deeply sampled blood TCRbeta repertoires from subjects exposed to, actively infected with, or recovered from COVID-19 were included in the dataset. The repertoires were released in a freely available public database meant as a resource for research on the immune response to SARS-CoV-2. Samples were obtained from the ongoing ImmuneRACE study (first 160 participants) and from 1,000 to 1,500 subjects provided by 6 global collaborators. Sample metadata almost always included a de-identified subject ID, COVID-19 status, age in years and sex. HLA class I and class II types, where available, came from metadata supplied by the sample provider rather than from assay-based typing.

The investigation overall reported the following: How much clinical and demographic metadata was included differed by source and by participant, and the metadata was provided uncurated.

Turning to this clone: The target of this receptor is not known. Base qualities are not recorded, but no much larger clone differs from it by a single base.

In the prospective study, participants were about 18 to 95 years old, resided in approximately 22 geographic areas of the United States, and were enrolled through a virtual design. In the prospective study, cohorts were assigned on the basis of participant-reported clinical history obtained from a screening survey and a study questionnaire. For ImmuneRACE Cohort 3, a participant was defined as recovered based on two consecutive negative NP/OP PCR tests, clearance by a healthcare professional, or resolution of symptoms. In the prospective study, whole blood, serum and a nasopharyngeal or oropharyngeal swab were collected from each participant by mobile phlebotomists. Additional blood draws and questionnaires over an approximately 2-month period could optionally be provided by prospective study participants. Blood samples from the prospective study were shipped frozen or at room temperature prior to DNA extraction.

TCRbeta CDR3 regions were amplified from genomic DNA using the immunoSEQ Assay, a bias-controlled multiplex PCR. The authors processed their data as follows. Within the assay, amplification of reference gene primers was used to estimate how many nucleated cells each sample contained. Sequence reads were collapsed and filtered to measure the absolute abundance of every unique TCRbeta CDR3 rearrangement. For each sample, productive Simpson clonality was calculated as the square root of Simpson's diversity index across productive rearrangements. TCRdb carries this immuneACCESS record with in-frame sequences only. Its versions omit some clonotypes, under half of them owing to an unresolved V gene in the studies checked, with the rest unexplained. The V and J calls and the clone size are those of that table, but D and trimming were determined from the DNA. This sample gives a few hundred thousand clones in total; approximately 90% of them show up just once. 2.5% to 3.5% of the sample rests with the top ten.

The CDR3 starts with the cysteine, ends with the phenylalanine, and has 15 residues. Solely the CDR3 DNA is kept, with 45 bases framed from the first base. V loses 4 bases of germline sequence and J loses 5 bases, and the interval between the two ends is 13 bases. The germline V gene provides CDR1 KGHDR and CDR2 SFDVKD. The sample was PBMCs or T cells enriched from blood (not recorded which). This TCR was recovered from a woman between 45 and 65 years old who had recovered from COVID-19. The rearrangement joined TRBV24-1 to TRBJ2-2; TRBD1 is perhaps the D gene, given 5 matching bases. The encoded CDR3 is CATSDPQGRTGELFF. The DNA is as follows: TGTGCCACCAGTGACCCCCAGGGCCGAACCGGGGAGCTGTTTTTT.